These 30 T cell receptor beta chains originate from one sample sequenced in a study of OX40 agonist ivuxolimab in advanced cancers. Profiled with immunoSEQ multiplex PCR; TCRdb holds only in-frame clones, not every one. This sample carries about 52,000 clones, 90% to 95% of them seen once, and the ten largest clones take 10% to 15%. The sequencing here drew on CD4+ or CD8+ T cells sorted from blood, taken in a trial of the OX40 agonist ivuxolimab. The receptors here all came from an adult with an advanced solid tumor such as melanoma, head and neck, liver or kidney cancer.

The chain carries TRBV9 and TRBJ2-1, with TRBD2 identical over 9 bases. Germline V gene data show CDR1 as SGDLS and CDR2 as YYNGEE. Trimming took 3 bases from V and 4 from J; bases not matched to a gene: 2. This CDR3 has 14 amino acids. The CDR3 sequence: CASSGGRAYNEQFF. CDR3 nucleotides: TGTGCCAGCAGCGGCGGGAGGGCTTACAATGAGCAGTTCTTC.

J is TRBJ2-7 and V is TRBV29-1; TRBD1 agrees at 7 bases. Germline assignment: CDR1 SQVTM and CDR2 ANQGSEA. V lost 6 bases and J lost 2; bases outside the gene matches: 1. CDR3 length: 11 residues. This CDR3 is CSVTGPYEQYF. CDR3 bases: TGCAGCGTGACAGGGCCCTACGAGCAGTACTTC.

The CDR3 sequence: CASSELTGLAGTDTQYF. The CDR3 DNA reads as TGTGCCAGCAGTGAATTGACCGGACTAGCGGGAACAGATACGCAGTATTTT. The J gene is TRBJ2-3, the V gene TRBV25-1, with 12 bases matching TRBD2. Germline values: CDR1 MGHDK, CDR2 SYGVNS. CDR3 length: 17 residues. The J segment lost 3 bases and the V segment lost 1 base, leaving 5 bases of the junction unmatched. Full variable domain (remainder filled in from reference TRBV25-1 and TRBJ2-3): EADIYQTPRYLVIGTGKKITLECSQTMGHDKMYWYQQDPGMELHLIHYSYGVNSTEKGDLSSESTVSRIRTEHFPLTLESARPSHTSQYLCASSELTGLAGTDTQYFGPGTRLTVL.

This sequence joins TRBV19 and TRBJ1-5; possible D gene TRBD1, 5 bases. This CDR3 region has 13 residues. Looked up from germline, CDR1 is LNHDA and CDR2 is SQIVND (reference sequence). The ends were cut back, 9 bases at V and 4 bases at J, with 13 bases in the middle. CDR3 protein: CASGATVNQPQHF. The CDR3 nucleotides are TGTGCCAGCGGGGCCACTGTGAATCAGCCCCAGCATTTT.

The V and J genes are TRBV19 and TRBJ2-3, with no clear D. Germline lookup yields CDR1 LNHDA and CDR2 SQIVND (reference sequence). The CDR3 length is 14 residues. With 6 bases removed from V and 1 base from J, the gap between germline ends came to 11 bases. The CDR3 nucleotides are TGTGCCAGTAGCGGAACCTGGGGCACAGATACGCAGTATTTT. It is translated as CASSGTWGTDTQYF. Complete variable domain (other parts from reference TRBV19 and TRBJ2-3): DGGITQSPKYLFRKEGQNVTLSCEQNLNHDAMYWYRQDPGQGLRLIYYSQIVNDFQKGDIAEGYSVSREKKESFPLTVTSAQKNPTAFYLCASSGTWGTDTQYFGPGTRLTVL.

The V call is TRBV27, the J call TRBJ2-1; D ambiguous. Trimming pared 5 bases from V and 4 bases from J, leaving 21 bases between. The CDR3 covers 17 residues. Germline CDR1 MNHEY, CDR2 SMNVEV (reference sequence). The CDR3 sequence: CASSPSTLGSQYNEQFF. The CDR3 DNA follows: TGTGCCAGCAGTCCCTCTACTTTGGGATCGCAATACAATGAGCAGTTCTTC.

The V call is TRBV29-1, the J call TRBJ2-7; a possible D gene is TRBD2 (6 bases). V was shortened by 3 bases and J by 4 bases, with 7 bases between the two germline ends. Germline assignment: CDR1 SQVTM and CDR2 ANQGSEA. This CDR3 comprises 11 residues. CDR3 loop: CSVEGRYEQYF. CDR3 coding DNA: TGCAGCGTTGAGGGGAGGTACGAGCAGTACTTC.

This clone was counted between two and nine times. This sequence joins TRBV11-2 and TRBJ2-2; 7 bases fit TRBD2. This CDR3 spans 17 amino acids. Germline assignment: CDR1 SGHAT and CDR2 FQNNGV. Trimming at V came to 1 base and at J to 0 bases, leaving 5 bases not matched to a gene. CDR3 region: CASSLGPLAANTGELFF. CDR3 DNA: TGTGCCAGCAGCTTAGGTCCCCTAGCGGCGAACACCGGGGAGCTGTTTTTT.

The chain employs TRBV7-8 and TRBJ1-1, with 8 bases that match TRBD1. The CDR3 has 13 residues. Germline V gene sequence: CDR1 SGHVS, CDR2 FQNEAQ. The V and J ends lost 4 bases and 11 bases, in that order; junction bases with no gene match: 9. DNA for the CDR3: TGTGCCAGCAGCTCTGGACAGGGTTTTAAGGCTTTCTTT. It encodes CASSSGQGFKAFF.

This clone was detected once. The chain links TRBV6-1 to TRBJ2-3, with D hard to call. V lost 2 bases, J lost 3 bases, and 18 bases lay in between. The CDR3 runs 17 residues. Per germline, CDR1 MNHNS and CDR2 SASEGT. This CDR3 is CASSETSFRGLTDTQYF. Written as DNA, the CDR3 is TGTGCCAGCAGTGAAACCTCATTTAGAGGCCTTACAGATACGCAGTATTTT.

A single count supports this clone. This sequence joins TRBV25-1 and TRBJ2-1, with D tentatively TRBD1 (5 bases). V lost 5 bases and J lost 4, with 15 bases in between. The germline V gene has CDR1 MGHDK and CDR2 SYGVNS. This CDR3 spans 15 amino acids. The CDR3: CASSPRATSYNEQFF. The CDR3 bases are TGTGCCAGCAGTCCCAGGGCAACTTCTTACAATGAGCAGTTCTTC.

The chain recombines TRBV4-1 with TRBJ1-4; D is perhaps TRBD1 (6 bases). Trimming removed 6 bases at V and 2 bases at J, with 13 bases between. Germline values: CDR1 MGHRA, CDR2 YSYEKL. This CDR3 spans 15 amino acids. This chain's CDR3 is CASSGGRGTNEKLFF. The CDR3 bases are TGCGCCAGCAGTGGGGGGAGGGGGACTAATGAAAAACTGTTTTTT.

This chain links TRBV4-3 with TRBJ2-7, with a possible D match to TRBD1 (5 bases). Germline V lookup: CDR1 LGHNA, CDR2 YSLEER. CDR3 length: 13 residues. The ends were cut back, 0 bases at V and 3 bases at J, with 6 bases in the middle. The CDR3 spells CASSQEDSYEQYF. The CDR3 coding sequence is TGCGCCAGCAGCCAAGAAGACAGCTACGAGCAGTACTTC.

The rearrangement uses TRBV7-2 and TRBJ2-5, with TRBD1 matching over 9 bases. The CDR3 runs to 15 residues. Looked up from germline, CDR1 is SGHTA and CDR2 is FQGNSA. Losses at the gene ends were 1 base for V and 4 bases for J; bases not matched to a gene: 4. The CDR3 region is CASSLEDRGGETQYF. CDR3 bases: TGTGCCAGCAGCTTAGAAGACAGGGGGGGAGAGACCCAGTACTTC.

In this sample, this clone turned up once. J is TRBJ2-3 and V is TRBV19, with 7 positions matching TRBD2. The CDR3 runs to 15 residues. Germline lookup yields CDR1 LNHDA and CDR2 SQIVND (reference sequence). After removal of 5 bases from V and 1 base from J, the junction contained 6 bases not matched to a gene. The CDR3 is CASSQSGDRTDTQYF. Here the CDR3 DNA reads TGTGCCAGTAGTCAAAGCGGGGATCGCACAGATACGCAGTATTTT.

The chain uses TRBV6-5 and TRBJ1-2; no firm D call. The CDR3 sequence is 13 residues long. Germline CDR1 is MNHEY and CDR2 is SVGAGI. Between the trimmed V and J ends, which lost 0 bases and 2 bases, there was a span of 4 bases. The CDR3 region is CASSYSINYGYTF. The CDR3 DNA is TGTGCCAGCAGTTACTCGATCAACTATGGCTACACCTTC.

The chain recombines TRBV9 with TRBJ1-2; D is possibly TRBD1 (6 bases). The CDR3 consists of 15 residues. V was pared by 3 bases and J by 4 bases, with 16 bases between. The germline V gene has CDR1 SGDLS and CDR2 YYNGEE. The CDR3 nucleotides read TGTGCCAGCAGCGCCCGACAGGTACAGGCCTATGGCTACACCTTC. Its protein is CASSARQVQAYGYTF.

The V call is TRBV6-5, the J call TRBJ2-3, with 9 positions matching TRBD2. Germline trimming cut 7 bases from V and 5 bases from J; bases unmatched to any gene: 7. The CDR3 sequence is 14 residues long. Germline values: CDR1 MNHEY, CDR2 SVGAGI. The CDR3 loop is CASTPREGQDTQYF. CDR3 DNA: TGTGCCAGCACGCCGCGGGAGGGCCAAGATACGCAGTATTTT.

The V call is TRBV10-3, the J call TRBJ2-3; possibly TRBD2 for D (5 bases). This CDR3 has 15 residues. In germline, CDR1 is ENHRY, CDR2 SYGVKD. Between the trimmed V and J ends, which lost 0 bases and 1 base, there was a span of 8 bases. Here the CDR3 reads CAISESDWGTDTQYF. Written as DNA, the CDR3 is TGTGCCATCAGTGAGTCGGACTGGGGCACAGATACGCAGTATTTT.

The chain uses TRBV4-1 and TRBJ2-1; D is uncertain. Germline CDR1 is MGHRA and CDR2 is YSYEKL. The CDR3 has 12 residues. Trimming shortened V by 0 bases and J by 10 bases, and 7 bases separated the two germline ends. In DNA form, the CDR3 reads TGCGCCAGCAGCCAAGATAGAACCGAGCAGTTCTTC. Translating it yields CASSQDRTEQFF.

V usage is TRBV4-1 and J usage is TRBJ1-3, with D possibly being TRBD1 (5 bases). In germline, CDR1 is MGHRA, CDR2 YSYEKL. The CDR3 covers 15 residues. Trimming removed 1 base from V and 8 bases from J, with 15 bases in between. The CDR3 spells CASSQGRRVDDTIYF. As DNA, the CDR3 is TGCGCCAGCAGCCAAGGACGCAGGGTCGACGACACCATATATTTT.

The J gene is TRBJ2-1, the V gene TRBV5-1; D remains ambiguous. The length of the CDR3 is 13 residues. CDR1 SGHRS and CDR2 YFSETQ come from the germline V gene. V was shortened by 2 bases and J by 4 bases, with 7 bases between the two germline ends. CDR3 residues: CASSFAEYNEQFF. In DNA form, the CDR3 reads TGCGCCAGCAGCTTCGCTGAATACAATGAGCAGTTCTTC.

The sample holds a few counts of this clone. The chain is built from TRBV11-3 and TRBJ2-5, with TRBD1 matching 7 bases. This CDR3 comprises 15 residues. Germline lookup yields CDR1 SGHNT and CDR2 YENEEA. Trimming at V came to 7 bases and at J to 2 bases, leaving 10 bases not matched to a gene. This CDR3 is CASTSGTVTQETQYF. CDR3 coding DNA: TGTGCCAGCACTTCCGGGACAGTGACACAAGAGACCCAGTACTTC.

The rearrangement joins TRBV7-9 to TRBJ1-3; tentatively, D is TRBD1 (5 bases). The CDR3 contains 12 residues. From germline, CDR1 is SEHNR and CDR2 FQNEAQ (reference sequence). The V and J ends lost 4 bases and 6 bases respectively, with 7 bases between them. CDR3 coding DNA: TGTGCCAGCAGCTCAGGGCCAAACACCATATATTTT. Its translation is CASSSGPNTIYF.

The rearrangement joins TRBV11-2 to TRBJ2-5; TRBD2 matches 13 bases. The trim removed 4 bases at V and 6 bases at J, leaving 8 bases unmatched. The CDR3 contains 16 residues. Germline values: CDR1 SGHAT, CDR2 FQNNGV. CDR3 amino acids: CASSSGLAGVLKTQYF. For the CDR3, the DNA is TGTGCCAGCAGCTCCGGACTAGCGGGAGTTCTGAAGACCCAGTACTTC.

V usage is TRBV6-5 and J usage is TRBJ2-7; D may be TRBD1 or TRBD2 (5 bases each). Germline lookup yields CDR1 MNHEY and CDR2 SVGAGI. The V end was cut by 3 bases, the J end by 6 bases, with 6 bases between. CDR3 length: 11 amino acids. The CDR3: CASSYGTEQYF. DNA for the CDR3: TGTGCCAGCAGTTATGGGACCGAGCAGTACTTC.

The V and J genes are TRBV5-3 and TRBJ2-7; 11 positions match TRBD2. TRBV5-3 is an ORF, and what it does is uncertain. This CDR3 is built from 16 residues. Trimming removed 3 bases from V and 5 bases from J; junction bases left unmatched: 10. CDR3 nucleotide sequence: TGTGCCAGAAGCTCAATAATAGCGGGAGGGCCTCACGAGCAGTACTTC. It specifies CARSSIIAGGPHEQYF.

This chain joins TRBV7-3 and TRBJ2-7, with a weak D call TRBD1 (5 bases). Looked up from germline, CDR1 is SGHTA and CDR2 is FQGTGA. V was pared by 0 bases and J by 0 bases, with 15 bases between. CDR3 size: 17 residues. The CDR3 DNA reads TGTGCCAGCAGCTTAACTTCAAGGGGATTAAGCTCCTACGAGCAGTACTTC. Encoded protein: CASSLTSRGLSSYEQYF.

This sequence joins TRBV10-3 and TRBJ2-1; 13 bases agree with TRBD2. CDR1 is ENHRY and CDR2 is SYGVKD in the germline V gene. This CDR3 spans 19 amino acids. V lost 5 bases to trimming and J lost 0 bases; unmatched junction nucleotides: 10. In DNA, the CDR3 is TGTGCCATCAGTTCCGGACTAGCGGGAGCATCGAGCTCCTACAATGAGCAGTTCTTC. As protein: CAISSGLAGASSSYNEQFF.

V and J are TRBV27 and TRBJ2-7; D may be TRBD2 (5 bases). Germline CDR1 reads MNHEY; CDR2 reads SMNVEV (reference sequence). Deletions cut 5 bases from V and 3 bases from J, with 14 bases between. This CDR3 contains 14 residues. The CDR3 sequence: CASSRGSVGYEQYF. The CDR3 coding sequence is TGTGCCAGCAGTCGGGGATCGGTGGGCTACGAGCAGTACTTC.